What follows are 15 T cell receptor beta chains derived from one specimen sequenced in a study of cytomegalovirus exposure and HLA in healthy donors. The PCR had 60 Vbeta and 13 Jbeta primers. Repertoires were generated with immunoSEQ multiplex PCR, while TCRdb's copy carries only in-frame clones and drops some. The sample contains about 200,000 clones, roughly 80% of which appear only once. Sequenced: PBMCs. Receptors originate from a woman younger than 30 in good health and CMV-seronegative.

The rearrangement links TRBV10-3 to TRBJ2-5; 11 bases map to TRBD1. CDR1 and CDR2 from the germline V gene are ENHRY and SYGVKD. V dropped 2 bases and J dropped 1; count of bases not matched to a gene: 0. The CDR3 totals 15 residues. This chain's CDR3 is CAISEGQGAQETQYF. CDR3 coding DNA: TGTGCCATCAGTGAGGGACAGGGGGCCCAAGAGACCCAGTACTTC.

J is TRBJ2-7 and V is TRBV28, with 7 bases fitting TRBD2. V lost 1 base and J lost 1; bases outside the gene matches: 16. The germline V gene has CDR1 MDHEN and CDR2 SYDVKM. This CDR3 comprises 19 residues. CDR3 region: CASSLSSFGRETASYEQYF. The CDR3 DNA sequence: TGTGCCAGCAGTTTATCTTCCTTCGGGCGGGAGACAGCGTCCTACGAGCAGTACTTC. Full variable domain (missing parts from reference TRBV28 and TRBJ2-7): DVKVTQSSRYLVKRTGEKVFLECVQDMDHENMFWYRQDPGLGLRLIYFSYDVKMKEKGDIPEGYSVSREKKERFSLILESASTNQTSMYLCASSLSSFGRETASYEQYFGPGTRLTVT.

In this sample, this clone turned up a few times. The chain employs TRBV5-6 and TRBJ2-7; 11 bases are shared with TRBD2. Trimming removed 4 bases from V and 2 bases from J; junction bases left unmatched: 5. The CDR3 loop spans 15 amino acids. The germline gives CDR1 SGHDT, CDR2 YYEEEE. This CDR3 reads CASSLLAGEAYEQYV. The CDR3 DNA sequence: TGTGCCAGCAGCCTACTAGCGGGAGAAGCCTACGAGCAGTACGTC.

In regard to this clone: Possible read error: a much larger clone is one base away. The sample holds other DNA sequences that translate to the same CDR3. The J gene is TRBJ2-3, the V gene TRBV7-2, with 8 bases fitting TRBD1. V lost 3 bases to trimming and J lost 1 base; unmatched junction nucleotides: 0. Germline values: CDR1 SGHTA, CDR2 FQGNSA. The length of the CDR3 is 14 residues. The CDR3 DNA reads TGTGCCAGCAGCTTGACAGGGGGCACAGATACGCAGTATTTT. It yields the protein CASSLTGGTDTQYF.

This clone has only a few counts. The chain combines TRBV10-3 with TRBJ1-3; D remains unclear. CDR1 and CDR2 (germline): ENHRY, SYGVKD. The CDR3 contains 13 residues. Trimming cost V 9 bases and J 0 bases, with 9 bases left between them. For the CDR3, the DNA is TGTGCCATAGAAAGCGGCTCTGGAAACACCATATATTTT. Translated, it gives CAIESGSGNTIYF.

This clone appeared once. The V and J genes are TRBV19 and TRBJ1-2; D remains unclear. CDR3 length: 15 residues. Between the trimmed V and J ends, which lost 2 bases and 8 bases, there was a span of 18 bases. CDR1 and CDR2 (germline): LNHDA, SQIVND (reference sequence). DNA for the CDR3: TGTGCCAGTAGTATATCCCCCTTACAGCAAGTAGGCTACACCTTC. Translation gives CASSISPLQQVGYTF. The full variable domain, in which reference TRBV19 and TRBJ1-2 provide the parts outside the CDR3, is DGGITQSPKYLFRKEGQNVTLSCEQNLNHDAMYWYRQDPGQGLRLIYYSQIVNDFQKGDIAEGYSVSREKKESFPLTVTSAQKNPTAFYLCASSISPLQQVGYTFGSGTRLTVV.

The chain employs TRBV6-1 and TRBJ2-7, with 7 positions matching TRBD2. CDR1 is MNHNS and CDR2 is SASEGT in the germline V gene. This CDR3 has 16 amino acids. The ends lost 4 bases at V and 9 bases at J; junction bases unmatched: 18. The CDR3 is CASSGLSGEPKLGQYF. The CDR3 region has the DNA TGTGCCAGCAGTGGACTGAGCGGGGAACCCAAACTGGGGCAGTACTTC.

In DNA form, the CDR3 reads TGTGCCAGCAGCTTAAATAGGGCGGGATCACGCCCGGGGGAGACCCAGTACTTC. The encoded protein is CASSLNRAGSRPGETQYF. V is TRBV7-2 and J is TRBJ2-5, with a possible D match to TRBD2 (6 bases). The CDR3 is 18 amino acids. Trimming removed 2 bases at V and 5 bases at J, with 24 bases between. CDR1 is SGHTA and CDR2 is FQGNSA in the germline V gene.

The chain has TRBV9 and TRBJ2-5; 9 bases fit TRBD2. There are 15 residues in the CDR3. V dropped 0 bases and J dropped 4; count of bases not matched to a gene: 4. CDR1 is SGDLS and CDR2 is YYNGEE in the germline V gene. The CDR3 DNA reads TGTGCCAGCAGCGTAGGGAATAGCGGGAGAGAGACCCAGTACTTC. This sequence encodes CASSVGNSGRETQYF. The full variable domain, in which reference TRBV9 and TRBJ2-5 provide the parts outside the CDR3, is DSGVTQTPKHLITATGQRVTLRCSPRSGDLSVYWYQQSLDQGLQFLIQYYNGEERAKGNILERFSAQQFPDLHSELNLSSLELGDSALYFCASSVGNSGRETQYFGPGTRLLVL.

The rearrangement joins TRBV18 to TRBJ2-7, with D possibly TRBD2 on 5 matching bases. CDR1 KGHSH and CDR2 LQKENI come from the germline V gene. The V and J ends lost 3 bases and 7 bases respectively, with 13 bases between them. The CDR3 contains 13 residues. CDR3 sequence reads: CASSPTGSGEQYV. In nucleotides, the CDR3 is TGTGCCAGCTCACCGACGGGGTCTGGGGAGCAGTACGTC.

CDR3 in amino acids: CASSLRTSGSEETQYF. The CDR3 coding sequence is TGCGCCAGCAGCTTGAGGACTAGCGGGAGCGAGGAGACCCAGTACTTC. J is TRBJ2-5 and V is TRBV5-1; 13 bases line up with TRBD2. The CDR3 has 16 residues. Germline V CDR1 and CDR2: SGHRS, YFSETQ. V was clipped by 1 base and J by 5 bases; unmatched bases: 5.

The V call is TRBV4-1, the J call TRBJ2-1; 9 bases match TRBD2. The V and J ends lost 4 bases and 5 bases, in that order; junction bases with no gene match: 6. Germline V lookup: CDR1 MGHRA, CDR2 YSYEKL. The CDR3 sequence is 15 residues long. This chain's CDR3 is CASSRVAGANNEQFF. CDR3 DNA sequence: TGCGCCAGCAGCCGAGTAGCGGGAGCCAACAATGAGCAGTTCTTC.

Sample share makes this clone medium-sized. This sequence joins TRBV25-1 and TRBJ2-3; 11 positions agree with TRBD2. In germline, CDR1 is MGHDK, CDR2 SYGVNS. The V segment lost 5 bases and the J segment 2 bases; nucleotides outside the gene matches: 12. The CDR3 covers 18 residues. Here the CDR3 DNA reads TGTGCCAGCAGTCAGGCGTCTAGCGGGAGGCCCCCCACAGATACGCAGTATTTT. It translates to CASSQASSGRPPTDTQYF.

The chain combines TRBV5-4 with TRBJ2-3; TRBD2 agrees at 12 bases. J gave up 6 bases and V 2 bases, and 4 bases lay outside the gene matches. The CDR3 is 15 amino acids. From germline, CDR1 is SGHNT and CDR2 YYREEE (reference sequence). Here the CDR3 reads CASSFSTSGSDTQYF. For the CDR3, the DNA is TGTGCCAGCAGCTTCTCGACTAGCGGGAGCGATACGCAGTATTTT. The entire variable domain, with the rest obtained from reference TRBV5-4 and TRBJ2-3, is as follows: ETGVTQSPTHLIKTRGQQVTLRCSSQSGHNTVSWYQQALGQGPQFIFQYYREEENGRGNFPPRFSGLQFPNYSSELNVNALELDDSALYLCASSFSTSGSDTQYFGPGTRLTVL.

The CDR3 coding sequence is TGTGCCAGCTCACCGGCTAGCGCGGGAGAGCAGTACTTC. As protein: CASSPASAGEQYF. The V call is TRBV18, the J call TRBJ2-7; a possible D gene is TRBD2 (6 bases). This CDR3 has 13 amino acids. Germline assignment: CDR1 KGHSH and CDR2 LQKENI. The germline V and J ends were trimmed by 3 bases and 7 bases, with 13 bases remaining between them.